This T cell receptor (beta chain) came from a study of blood T cell repertoires in COVID-19. Trimming cost V 6 bases and J 0 bases, with 12 bases left between them. The CDR3 extends over 15 amino acids. Germline V gene lookup returns CDR1 KGHSH and CDR2 LQKENI. This table comes from immunoSEQ multiplex PCR, and its TCRdb copy is limited to in-frame clones, with some not included. The repertoire holds around 99,000 clones, with about three quarters as singletons. The sequence derives from a man in his 70s with acute or convalescent COVID-19. Input material: peripheral blood. This chain joins TRBV18 and TRBJ1-3; D remains unclear. The CDR3 nucleotides read TGTGCCAGCTCGTCGGTACAGACCTCTGGAAACACCATATATTTT. The encoded protein is CASSSVQTSGNTIYF.